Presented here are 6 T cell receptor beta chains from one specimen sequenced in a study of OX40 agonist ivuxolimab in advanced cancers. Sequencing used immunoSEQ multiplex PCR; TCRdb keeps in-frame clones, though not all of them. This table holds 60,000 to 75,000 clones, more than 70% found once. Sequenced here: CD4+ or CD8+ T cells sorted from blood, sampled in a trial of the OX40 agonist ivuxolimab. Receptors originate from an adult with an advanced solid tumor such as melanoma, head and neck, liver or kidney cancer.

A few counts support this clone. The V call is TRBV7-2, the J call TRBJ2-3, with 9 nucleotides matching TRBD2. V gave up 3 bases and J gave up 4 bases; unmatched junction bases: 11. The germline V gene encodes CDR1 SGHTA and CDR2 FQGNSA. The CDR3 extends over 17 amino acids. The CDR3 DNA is TGTGCCAGCAGCTTGCAATATCAGCGGGGGGTCCCAGATACGCAGTATTTT. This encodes CASSLQYQRGVPDTQYF.

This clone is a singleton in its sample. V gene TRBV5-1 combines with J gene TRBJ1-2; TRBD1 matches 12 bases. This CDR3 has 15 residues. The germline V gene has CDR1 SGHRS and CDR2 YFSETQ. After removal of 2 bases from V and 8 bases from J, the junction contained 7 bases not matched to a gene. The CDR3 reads CASSLGDRGPGGYTF. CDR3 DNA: TGCGCCAGCAGCTTAGGGGACAGGGGGCCTGGCGGCTACACCTTC.

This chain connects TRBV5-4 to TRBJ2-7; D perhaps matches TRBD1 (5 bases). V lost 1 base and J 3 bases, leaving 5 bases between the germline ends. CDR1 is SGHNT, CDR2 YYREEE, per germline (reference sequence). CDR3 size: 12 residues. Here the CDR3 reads CASSLTGYEQYF. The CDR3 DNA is TGTGCCAGCAGCTTGACAGGCTACGAGCAGTACTTC.

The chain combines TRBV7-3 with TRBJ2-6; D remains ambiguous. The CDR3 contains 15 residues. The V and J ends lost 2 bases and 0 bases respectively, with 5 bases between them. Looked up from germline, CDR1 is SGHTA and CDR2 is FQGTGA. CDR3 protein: CASSLGSSGANVLTF. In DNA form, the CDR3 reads TGTGCCAGCAGCTTAGGAAGCTCTGGGGCCAACGTCCTGACTTTC.

The CDR3, as DNA: TGCAGCGTTGACTCAGGGAAGGGCTATGGCTACACCTTC. Amino acid sequence: CSVDSGKGYGYTF. The chain links TRBV29-1 to TRBJ1-2; D is perhaps TRBD1 (5 bases). This CDR3 is 13 amino acids long. Per the germline V gene, CDR1 is SQVTM and CDR2 is ANQGSEA. V was pared by 3 bases and J by 4 bases, with 12 bases between.

The CDR3 sequence: CASRYTQGRITEAFF. In DNA form, the CDR3 reads TGTGCCAGCAGGTATACACAGGGGAGGATCACTGAAGCTTTCTTT. V gene TRBV6-5 combines with J gene TRBJ1-1; TRBD1 matches at 7 bases. The J segment lost 4 bases and the V segment lost 6 bases, leaving 11 bases of the junction unmatched. The CDR3 contains 15 residues. Germline V gene data show CDR1 as MNHEY and CDR2 as SVGAGI.